This T cell receptor beta chain was sequenced for a study of monozygotic twins with inflammatory bowel disease. The CDR3 contains 13 residues. Germline assignment: CDR1 SGHTA and CDR2 FQGNSA. TCRdb reprocessed the 5' RACE reads, keeping one entry per CDR3 protein, no DNA. The sample data list 300,000 to 350,000 distinct CDR3 sequences. Each donor gave about 2.5 ml of peripheral blood. Overall study findings and caveats: Especially where disease activity was present, IBD patients had fewer clonotypes in common with others than healthy twins did.

On this clonotype: What it binds is unknown.

This sequence was found in a human donor with ulcerative colitis or Crohn's disease, or a healthy co-twin of an affected twin (not recorded which). Sequences were obtained from blood. This chain links TRBV7-2 with TRBJ1-2; as DNA is missing, the TRBD1 call by TCRdb cannot be tested. Here the CDR3 reads CASSEQGMYGYTF.